These 16 T cell receptor beta chains were sequenced from one sample in a study of control samples from healthy donors and cancer patients. Method: immunoSEQ multiplex PCR; TCRdb's copy keeps in-frame clones and lacks some. The sample lists about 76,000 clones; about nine tenths were seen once. What was sequenced was PBMCs. Every receptor here comes from a woman aged 50 to 60 with colorectal cancer.

This clone was found once. The chain joins TRBV4-3 to TRBJ2-1; 7 bases map to TRBD2. The germline V gene has CDR1 LGHNA and CDR2 YSLEER. This CDR3 is 15 amino acids long. With 2 bases clipped from V and 2 bases from J, the junction kept 3 bases outside the gene matches. CDR3 in amino acids: CASSQQRDPYNEQFF. The CDR3 bases are TGCGCCAGCAGCCAACAGCGGGACCCCTACAATGAGCAGTTCTTC.

The rearrangement joins TRBV12-3 or TRBV12-4 to TRBJ1-5, with D unclear. The V end lost 6 bases, the J end lost 6 bases, and 9 bases lay between the germline ends. This CDR3 is 12 amino acids long. CDR3 region: CASSMSGQPQHF. In DNA, the CDR3 is TGTGCCAGCAGCATGTCAGGTCAGCCCCAGCATTTT.

This chain uses TRBV2 with TRBJ1-5; 11 positions match TRBD1. In germline, CDR1 is SNHLY, CDR2 FYNNEI. The CDR3 extends over 14 amino acids. The junction had 0 bases not matched to a gene; V was cut back by 6 bases and J by 2 bases. The CDR3 here is CASRGQGGNQPQHF. CDR3 DNA: TGTGCCAGCAGGGGACAGGGGGGCAATCAGCCCCAGCATTTT.

The chain recombines TRBV6-5 with TRBJ2-5; 8 bases align to TRBD2. The germline CDR1 and CDR2 sequences are MNHEY and SVGAGI. The CDR3 runs to 14 residues. V lost 2 bases, J lost 2 bases, and 1 base stayed unmatched. CDR3 coding DNA: TGTGCCAGCAGTTACGGGACTAGTCAAGAGACCCAGTACTTC. Translation gives CASSYGTSQETQYF.

This clone was detected only once. The V call is TRBV18, the J call TRBJ2-2, with D unclear. CDR1 KGHSH and CDR2 LQKENI come from the germline V gene. Trimming took 8 bases from V and 0 from J, leaving 13 bases between them. The CDR3 runs to 15 residues. The CDR3 is CASVPQFANTGELFF. CDR3 nucleotide sequence: TGTGCCAGCGTTCCACAGTTTGCGAACACCGGGGAGCTGTTTTTT. The full variable domain, its missing parts supplied by reference TRBV18 and TRBJ2-2, is NAGVMQNPRHLVRRRGQEARLRCSPMKGHSHVYWYRQLPEEGLKFMVYLQKENIIDESGMPKERFSAEFPKEGPSILRIQQVVRGDSAAYFCASVPQFANTGELFFGEGSRLTVL.

This chain joins TRBV10-2 and TRBJ1-1; TRBD1 aligns across 9 bases. The CDR3 covers 13 residues. CDR1 and CDR2 from the germline V gene are WSHSY and SAAADI. Losses at the gene ends were 2 bases for V and 9 bases for J; bases not matched to a gene: 4. This chain's CDR3 is CASSEGGTGKAFF. CDR3 DNA: TGCGCCAGCAGTGAGGGAGGGACAGGGAAAGCTTTCTTT.

The chain combines TRBV27 with TRBJ1-1, with D possibly being TRBD1 (6 bases). The CDR3 contains 16 residues. V lost 5 bases to trimming and J lost 1 base, with 17 bases between them. Germline CDR1 is MNHEY and CDR2 is SMNVEV (reference sequence). The CDR3 region has the DNA TGTGCCAGCAGTCCATACCGACAGGTGGGGAACACTGAAGCTTTCTTT. It specifies CASSPYRQVGNTEAFF.

The chain couples TRBV4-1 to TRBJ1-1; D is possibly TRBD1 (6 bases). This CDR3 region has 14 residues. Germline V lookup: CDR1 MGHRA, CDR2 YSYEKL. V was shortened by 4 bases and J by 4 bases, with 13 bases between the two germline ends. CDR3 sequence reads: CASSRMGHITEAFF. The CDR3 DNA reads as TGCGCCAGCAGCCGAATGGGACATATCACTGAAGCTTTCTTT.

This chain joins TRBV19 and TRBJ1-1; TRBD1 might be the D (5 bases). This CDR3 contains 13 residues. V lost 5 bases, J lost 4 bases, and 11 bases lay in between. Per germline, CDR1 LNHDA and CDR2 SQIVND (reference sequence). CDR3 sequence reads: CASSPIGVTEAFF. The CDR3 nucleotides are TGTGCCAGTAGTCCGATAGGGGTCACTGAAGCTTTCTTT.

This clone has only one observation. The rearrangement joins TRBV5-8 to TRBJ2-7; 10 bases are a match to TRBD1. Per germline, CDR1 SGHTS and CDR2 YDEGEE. After removal of 6 bases from V and 1 base from J, the junction contained 7 bases not matched to a gene. This CDR3 comprises 15 residues. The CDR3 DNA reads TGTGCCAGCATCAAGGGACAGGGGAAGTCCTACGAGCAGTACGTC. It codes for CASIKGQGKSYEQYV.

J is TRBJ2-3 and V is TRBV3-1 (or the pseudogene TRBV3-2); D gene uncertain. The V end was cut by 1 base, the J end by 6 bases, with 11 bases between. Per germline, CDR1 LGHDT and CDR2 YNNKEL (reference sequence). This CDR3 is 14 amino acids long. CDR3 sequence reads: CASSQAPLGDTQYF. Here the CDR3 DNA reads TGTGCCAGCAGCCAAGCCCCATTGGGGGATACGCAGTATTTT.

The rearrangement joins TRBV12-5 to TRBJ2-3; D is possibly TRBD2 (5 bases). Germline V gene sequence: CDR1 LGHNT, CDR2 FRNRAP. Between the trimmed V and J ends, which lost 1 base and 3 bases, there was a span of 8 bases. This CDR3 is 14 amino acids long. The CDR3 nucleotides are TGTGCTAGTGGTTTGGACTGGAGGACAGATACGCAGTATTTT. Translating gives CASGLDWRTDTQYF. Variable domain in full (rest from reference TRBV12-5 and TRBJ2-3): DARVTQTPRHKVTEMGQEVTMRCQPILGHNTVFWYRQTMMQGLELLAYFRNRAPLDDSGMPKDRFSAEMPDATLATLKIQPSEPRDSAVYFCASGLDWRTDTQYFGPGTRLTVL.

This clone was picked up one time. The V and J genes are TRBV6-5 and TRBJ1-2; 9 bases align to TRBD1. Germline-derived CDR1 and CDR2 are MNHEY and SVGAGI. The CDR3 extends over 14 amino acids. Losses at the gene ends were 3 bases for V and 3 bases for J; bases not matched to a gene: 2. The CDR3 loop reads CASSYGTGHYGYTF. The CDR3 DNA reads as TGTGCCAGCAGTTATGGGACAGGGCACTATGGCTACACCTTC.

V is TRBV4-1 and J is TRBJ1-1, with D unclear. CDR1 is MGHRA and CDR2 is YSYEKL in the germline V gene. CDR3 length: 14 amino acids. V lost 4 bases and J 0 bases, leaving 9 bases between the germline ends. CDR3 sequence reads: CASSLAVMNTEAFF. The CDR3 DNA sequence: TGCGCCAGCAGCCTCGCGGTCATGAACACTGAAGCTTTCTTT.

The chain uses TRBV2 and TRBJ1-2; 8 nucleotides agree with TRBD1. Looked up from germline, CDR1 is SNHLY and CDR2 is FYNNEI. The CDR3 length is 14 residues. Unmatched junction bases numbered 4, after V lost 4 bases and J lost 3 bases. The CDR3 bases are TGTGCCAGCAGTGGACAGGGGAGCTACTATGGCTACACCTTC. It is translated as CASSGQGSYYGYTF.

The chain links TRBV2 to TRBJ2-2, with TRBD2 matching over 9 bases. V shed 6 bases, J shed 5 bases, and the junction held 4 bases outside the gene matches. Germline V lookup: CDR1 SNHLY, CDR2 FYNNEI. The CDR3 is 14 residues long. Here the CDR3 reads CASRKAGGTGELFF. The CDR3 DNA reads TGTGCCAGCAGAAAGGCGGGGGGGACCGGGGAGCTGTTTTTT.